The TCR beta chain described here comes from a study of blood T cells in healthy people across ages. This clonotype was counted only a few times. CDR1 is SGHTA and CDR2 is FQGNSA in the germline V gene. Trimming took off 0 bases at V and 8 bases at J, with 13 bases between the two ends. CDR3 length equals 15 residues. For the second PCR, which ran for about 7 to 11 cycles, a sample-barcoded 5' primer and a J-beta primer mix were used. TCRdb re-called the 5' RACE reads with MiXCR, one entry per CDR3 protein. Of roughly 500,000 distinct CDR3 sequences listed, approximately 27% are singletons. The donors, all healthy, were Caucasians living in Russia, aged about 6 to 95.

Sequences were obtained from blood. This rearrangement joins TRBV7-2 to TRBJ1-4; D possibly corresponds to TRBD1 (6 bases). The TCR sequence derives from a woman in her 70s in good health. The CDR3 DNA is TGTGCCAGCAGCTTAGCACAGGCTAGGGGGGAAAAACTGTTTTTT. This translates into CASSLAQARGEKLFF.